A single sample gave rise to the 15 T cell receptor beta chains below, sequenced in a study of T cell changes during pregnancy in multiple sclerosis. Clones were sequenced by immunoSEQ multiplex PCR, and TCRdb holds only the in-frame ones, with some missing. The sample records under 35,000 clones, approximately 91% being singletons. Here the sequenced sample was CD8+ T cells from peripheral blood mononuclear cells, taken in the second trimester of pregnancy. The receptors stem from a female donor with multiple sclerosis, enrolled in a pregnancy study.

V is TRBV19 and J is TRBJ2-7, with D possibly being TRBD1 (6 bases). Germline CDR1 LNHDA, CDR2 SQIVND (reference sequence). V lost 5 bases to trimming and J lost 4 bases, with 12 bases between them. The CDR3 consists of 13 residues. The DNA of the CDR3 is TGTGCCAGTAGTCCGGGACAACTTTACGAGCAGTACTTC. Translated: CASSPGQLYEQYF.

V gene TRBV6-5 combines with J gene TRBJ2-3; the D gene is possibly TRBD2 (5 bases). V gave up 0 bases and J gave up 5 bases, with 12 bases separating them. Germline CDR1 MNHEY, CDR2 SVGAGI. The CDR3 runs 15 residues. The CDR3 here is CASSYSTVGRDTQYF. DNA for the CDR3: TGTGCCAGCAGTTACTCAACAGTGGGGAGAGATACGCAGTATTTT.

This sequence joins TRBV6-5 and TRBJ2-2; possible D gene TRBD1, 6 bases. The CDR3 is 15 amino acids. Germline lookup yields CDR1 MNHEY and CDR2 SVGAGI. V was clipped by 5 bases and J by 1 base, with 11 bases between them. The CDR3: CASSTTGRNTGELFF. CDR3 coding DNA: TGTGCCAGCAGTACCACAGGGAGGAACACCGGGGAGCTGTTTTTT.

The CDR3 nucleotides are TGTGCCAGCAGCCCTGGGGTAGCGGGAGTCTACGAGCAGTACTTC. It yields the protein CASSPGVAGVYEQYF. The genes are TRBV4-2 and TRBJ2-5; 9 bases agree with TRBD2. The end of the DNA aligns better with TRBJ2-7, so the J call may be wrong. This CDR3 contains 15 residues. CDR1 is LGHNA and CDR2 is YNFKEQ in the germline V gene.

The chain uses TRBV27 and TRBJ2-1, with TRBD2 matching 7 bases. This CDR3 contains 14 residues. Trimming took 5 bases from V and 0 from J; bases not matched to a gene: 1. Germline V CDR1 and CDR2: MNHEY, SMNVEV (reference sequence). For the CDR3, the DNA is TGTGCCAGCAGTCTAGCGGTCTCCTACAATGAGCAGTTCTTC. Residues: CASSLAVSYNEQFF.

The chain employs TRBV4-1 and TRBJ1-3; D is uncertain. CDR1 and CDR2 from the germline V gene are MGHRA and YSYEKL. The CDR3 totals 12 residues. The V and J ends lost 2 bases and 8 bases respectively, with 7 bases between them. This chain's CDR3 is CASSQKQDTIYF. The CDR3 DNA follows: TGCGCCAGCAGCCAAAAACAAGACACCATATATTTT.

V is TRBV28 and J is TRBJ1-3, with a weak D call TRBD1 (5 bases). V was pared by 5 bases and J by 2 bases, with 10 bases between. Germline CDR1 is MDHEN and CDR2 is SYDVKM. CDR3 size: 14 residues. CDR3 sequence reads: CASSADKAGNTIYF. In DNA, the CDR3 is TGTGCCAGCAGTGCGGACAAAGCTGGAAACACCATATATTTT.

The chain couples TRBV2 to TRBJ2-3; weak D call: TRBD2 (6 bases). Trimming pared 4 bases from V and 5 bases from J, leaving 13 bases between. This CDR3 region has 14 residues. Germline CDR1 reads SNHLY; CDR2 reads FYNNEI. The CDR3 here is CASSGVTSLDTQYF. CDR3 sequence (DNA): TGTGCCAGCAGTGGGGTGACTAGTCTAGATACGCAGTATTTT. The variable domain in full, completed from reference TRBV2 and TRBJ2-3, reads EPEVTQTPSHQVTQMGQEVILRCVPISNHLYFYWYRQILGQKVEFLVSFYNNEISEKSEIFDDQFSVERPDGSNFTLKIRSTKLEDSAMYFCASSGVTSLDTQYFGPGTRLTVL.

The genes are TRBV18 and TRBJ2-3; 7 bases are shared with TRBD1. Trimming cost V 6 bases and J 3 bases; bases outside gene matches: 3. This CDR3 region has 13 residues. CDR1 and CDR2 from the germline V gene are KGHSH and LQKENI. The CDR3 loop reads CASSLTGTDTQYF. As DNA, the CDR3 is TGTGCCAGCTCTCTGACAGGGACAGATACGCAGTATTTT.

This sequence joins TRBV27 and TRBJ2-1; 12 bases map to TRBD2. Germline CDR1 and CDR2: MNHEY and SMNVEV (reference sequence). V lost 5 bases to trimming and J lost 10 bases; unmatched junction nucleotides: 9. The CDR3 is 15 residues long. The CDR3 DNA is TGTGCCAGCAGTAACCCACGACTAGCGGGAGCGGAGCAGTTCTTC. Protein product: CASSNPRLAGAEQFF.

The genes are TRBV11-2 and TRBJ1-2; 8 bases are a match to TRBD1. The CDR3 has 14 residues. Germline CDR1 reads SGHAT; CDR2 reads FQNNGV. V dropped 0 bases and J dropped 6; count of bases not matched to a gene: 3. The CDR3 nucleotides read TGTGCCAGCAGCTTAGATACAGGGGGGGATGGCTACACCTTC. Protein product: CASSLDTGGDGYTF.

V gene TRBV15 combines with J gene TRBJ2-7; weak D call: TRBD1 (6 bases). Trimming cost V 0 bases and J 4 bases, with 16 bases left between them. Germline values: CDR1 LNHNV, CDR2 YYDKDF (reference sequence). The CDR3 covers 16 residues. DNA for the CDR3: TGTGCCACCAGCAGAGAACAGGGAATTTTAAAATACGAGCAGTACTTC. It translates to CATSREQGILKYEQYF.

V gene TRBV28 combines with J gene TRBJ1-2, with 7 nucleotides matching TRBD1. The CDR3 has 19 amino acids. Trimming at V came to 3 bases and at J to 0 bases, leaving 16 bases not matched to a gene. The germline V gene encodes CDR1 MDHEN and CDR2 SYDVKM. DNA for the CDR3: TGTGCCAGCAGTTTCCCCGCGACAGGGACGTCCCCCTCTAACTATGGCTACACCTTC. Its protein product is CASSFPATGTSPSNYGYTF.

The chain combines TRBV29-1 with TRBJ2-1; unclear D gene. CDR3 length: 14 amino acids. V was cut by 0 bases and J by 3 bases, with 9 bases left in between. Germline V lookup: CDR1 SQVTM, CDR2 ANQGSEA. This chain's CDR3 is CSVEDISSYNEQFF. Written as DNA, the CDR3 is TGCAGCGTTGAAGATATTAGCAGCTACAATGAGCAGTTCTTC.

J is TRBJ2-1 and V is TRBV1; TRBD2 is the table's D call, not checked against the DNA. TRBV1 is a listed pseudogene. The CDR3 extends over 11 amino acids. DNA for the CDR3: TGCACCAGCAGCCATACGGGTGAGCAGTTCTTC. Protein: CTSSHTGEQFF.